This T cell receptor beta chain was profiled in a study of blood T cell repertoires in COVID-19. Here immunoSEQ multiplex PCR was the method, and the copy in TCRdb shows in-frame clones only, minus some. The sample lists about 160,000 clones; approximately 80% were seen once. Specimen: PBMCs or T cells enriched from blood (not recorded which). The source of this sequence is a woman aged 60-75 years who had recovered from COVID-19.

CDR3 in DNA: TGTGCCAGCAGCCCCCAGGGAGGGGGACAGCCCCAGCATTTT. This codes for CASSPQGGGQPQHF. The rearrangement uses TRBV7-2 and TRBJ1-5; TRBD1 is a possible D gene (6 bases). V dropped 5 bases and J dropped 7 bases, with 15 bases sitting between them. CDR3 length equals 14 residues. Germline CDR1 reads SGHTA; CDR2 reads FQGNSA.